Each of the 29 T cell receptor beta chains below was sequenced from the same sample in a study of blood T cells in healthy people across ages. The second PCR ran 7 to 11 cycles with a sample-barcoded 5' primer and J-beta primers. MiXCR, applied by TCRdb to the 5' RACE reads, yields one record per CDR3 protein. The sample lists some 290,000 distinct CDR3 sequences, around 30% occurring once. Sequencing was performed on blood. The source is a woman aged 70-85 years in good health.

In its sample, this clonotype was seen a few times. The CDR3 bases are TGTGCCAGCAGCCTCGGACTAGCGGGAGTGCGCTACAATGAGCAGTTCTTC. Protein: CASSLGLAGVRYNEQFF. The rearrangement uses TRBV3-1 and TRBJ2-1; 13 positions match TRBD2. V trimming: 4 bases; J trimming: 3 bases; junction bases outside the gene matches: 6. The length of the CDR3 is 17 residues. Looked up from germline, CDR1 is LGHDT and CDR2 is YNNKEL (reference sequence).

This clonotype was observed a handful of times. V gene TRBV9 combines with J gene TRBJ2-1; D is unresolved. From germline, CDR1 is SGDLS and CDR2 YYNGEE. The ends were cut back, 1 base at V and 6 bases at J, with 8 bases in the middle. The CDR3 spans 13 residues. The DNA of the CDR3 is TGTGCCAGCAGCGTAAAGGGTTGCAATGAGCAGTTCTTC. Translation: CASSVKGCNEQFF.

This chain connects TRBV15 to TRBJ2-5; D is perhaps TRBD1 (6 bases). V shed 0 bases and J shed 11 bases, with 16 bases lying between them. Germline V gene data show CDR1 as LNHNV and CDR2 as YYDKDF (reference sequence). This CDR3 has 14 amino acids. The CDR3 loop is CATSREPTGYEQYF. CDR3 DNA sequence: TGTGCCACCAGCAGAGAACCTACAGGGTATGAGCAGTACTTC.

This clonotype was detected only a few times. The CDR3: CSASTQGPQETQYF. Here the CDR3 DNA reads TGCAGTGCTTCCACCCAGGGGCCCCAAGAGACCCAGTACTTC. V usage is TRBV20-1 and J usage is TRBJ2-5; weak D call: TRBD1 (6 bases). This CDR3 has 14 amino acids. The germline CDR1 and CDR2 sequences are DFQATT and SNEGSKA (reference sequence). The V end lost 5 bases, the J end lost 1 base, and 14 bases lay between the germline ends.

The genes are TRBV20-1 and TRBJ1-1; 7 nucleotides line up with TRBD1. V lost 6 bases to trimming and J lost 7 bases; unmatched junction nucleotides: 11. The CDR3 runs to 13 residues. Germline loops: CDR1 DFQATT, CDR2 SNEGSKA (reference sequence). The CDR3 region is CSARRQGLGEAFF. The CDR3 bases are TGCAGTGCCCGGAGACAGGGTCTCGGTGAAGCTTTCTTT.

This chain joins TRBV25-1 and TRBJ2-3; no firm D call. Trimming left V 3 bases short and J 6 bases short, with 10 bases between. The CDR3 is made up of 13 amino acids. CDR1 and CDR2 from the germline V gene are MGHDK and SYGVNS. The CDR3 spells CASSDPGRDTQYF. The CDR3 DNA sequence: TGTGCCAGCAGTGATCCCGGGCGGGATACGCAGTATTTT.

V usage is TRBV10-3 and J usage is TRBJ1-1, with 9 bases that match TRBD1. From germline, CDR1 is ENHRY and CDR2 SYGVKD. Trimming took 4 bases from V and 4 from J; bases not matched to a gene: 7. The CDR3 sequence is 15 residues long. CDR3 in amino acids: CAISGEDRGGTEAFF. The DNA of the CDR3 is TGTGCCATCAGTGGAGAGGACAGGGGAGGCACTGAAGCTTTCTTT.

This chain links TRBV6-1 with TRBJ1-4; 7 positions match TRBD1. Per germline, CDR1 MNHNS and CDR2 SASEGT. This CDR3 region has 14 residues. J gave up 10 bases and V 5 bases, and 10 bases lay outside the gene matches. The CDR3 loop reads CASSIGTDYGKLFF. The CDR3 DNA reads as TGTGCCAGCAGTATTGGGACAGATTATGGAAAACTGTTTTTT.

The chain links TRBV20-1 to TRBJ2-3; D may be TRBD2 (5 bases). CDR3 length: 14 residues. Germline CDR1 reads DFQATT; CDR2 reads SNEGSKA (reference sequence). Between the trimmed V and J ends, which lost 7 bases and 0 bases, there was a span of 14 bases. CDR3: CSESGSPSTDTQYF. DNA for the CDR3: TGCAGTGAGAGTGGGAGTCCCAGCACAGATACGCAGTATTTT.

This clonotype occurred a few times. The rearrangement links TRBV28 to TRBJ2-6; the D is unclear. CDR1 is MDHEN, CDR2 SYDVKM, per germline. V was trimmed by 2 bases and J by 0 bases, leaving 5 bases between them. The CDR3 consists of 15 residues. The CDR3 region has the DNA TGTGCCAGCAGTTTACCCAGCTCTGGGGCCAACGTCCTGACTTTC. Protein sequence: CASSLPSSGANVLTF.

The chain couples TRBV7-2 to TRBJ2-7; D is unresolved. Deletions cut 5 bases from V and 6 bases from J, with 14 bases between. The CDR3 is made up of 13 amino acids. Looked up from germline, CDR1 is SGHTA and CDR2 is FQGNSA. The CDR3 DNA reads TGTGCCAGCAGCCCTACCCTAGTATCCGAGCAGTACTTC. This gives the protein CASSPTLVSEQYF.

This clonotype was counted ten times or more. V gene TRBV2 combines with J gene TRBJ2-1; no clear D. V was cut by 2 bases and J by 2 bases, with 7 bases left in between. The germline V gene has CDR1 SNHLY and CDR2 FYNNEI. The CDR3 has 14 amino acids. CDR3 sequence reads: CASSESAPYNEQFF. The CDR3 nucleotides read TGTGCCAGCAGTGAATCAGCTCCCTACAATGAGCAGTTCTTC.

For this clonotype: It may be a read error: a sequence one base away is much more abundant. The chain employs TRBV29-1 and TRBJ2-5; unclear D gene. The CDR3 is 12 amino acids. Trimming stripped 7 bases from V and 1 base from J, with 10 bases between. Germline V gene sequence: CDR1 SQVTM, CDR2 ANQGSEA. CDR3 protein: CSARRIQETQYF. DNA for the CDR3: TGCAGCGCTCGGCGGATCCAAGAGACCCAGTACTTC.

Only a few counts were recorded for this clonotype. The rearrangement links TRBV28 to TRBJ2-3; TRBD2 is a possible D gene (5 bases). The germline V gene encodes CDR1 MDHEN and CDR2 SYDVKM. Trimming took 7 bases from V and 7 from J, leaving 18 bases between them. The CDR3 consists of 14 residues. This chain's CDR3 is CASNGVRIGNTQYF. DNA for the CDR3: TGTGCCAGCAATGGGGTGAGAATCGGGAATACGCAGTATTTT.

This CDR3 is CASSDSSGRPYEQYF. CDR3 nucleotides: TGCGCCAGCAGTGATTCCAGCGGGAGGCCATACGAGCAGTACTTC. The rearrangement links TRBV10-1 to TRBJ2-7; 9 bases map to TRBD2. CDR1 WNHNN and CDR2 SYGVQD come from the germline V gene (reference sequence). This CDR3 region has 15 residues. The junction had 7 bases not matched to a gene; V was cut back by 3 bases and J by 4 bases.

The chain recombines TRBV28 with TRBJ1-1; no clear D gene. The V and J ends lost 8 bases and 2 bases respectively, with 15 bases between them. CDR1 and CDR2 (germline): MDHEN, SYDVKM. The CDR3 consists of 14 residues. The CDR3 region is CASAPGGLNTEAFF. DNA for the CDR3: TGTGCCAGCGCTCCCGGAGGACTAAACACTGAAGCTTTCTTT.

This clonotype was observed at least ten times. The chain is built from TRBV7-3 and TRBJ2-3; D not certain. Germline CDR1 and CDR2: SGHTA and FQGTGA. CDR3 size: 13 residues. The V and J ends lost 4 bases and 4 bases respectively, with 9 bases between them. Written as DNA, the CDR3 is TGTGCCAGCAGCTCTTCCCCGGCAGATACGCAGTATTTT. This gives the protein CASSSSPADTQYF.

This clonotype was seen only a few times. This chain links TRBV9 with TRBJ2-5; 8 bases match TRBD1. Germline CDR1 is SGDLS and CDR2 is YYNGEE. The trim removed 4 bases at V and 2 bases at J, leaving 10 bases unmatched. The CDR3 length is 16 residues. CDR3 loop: CASSQTLRTGQETQYF. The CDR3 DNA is TGTGCCAGCAGCCAGACCTTAAGGACAGGGCAAGAGACCCAGTACTTC. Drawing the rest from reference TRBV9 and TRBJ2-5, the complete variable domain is DSGVTQTPKHLITATGQRVTLRCSPRSGDLSVYWYQQSLDQGLQFLIQYYNGEERAKGNILERFSAQQFPDLHSELNLSSLELGDSALYFCASSQTLRTGQETQYFGPGTRLLVL.

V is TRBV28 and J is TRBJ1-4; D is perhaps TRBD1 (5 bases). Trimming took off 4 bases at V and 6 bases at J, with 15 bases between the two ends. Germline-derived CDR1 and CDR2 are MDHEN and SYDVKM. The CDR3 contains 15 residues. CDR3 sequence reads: CASSSRGRGYEKLFF. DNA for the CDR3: TGTGCCAGCAGTTCGAGGGGCCGAGGGTATGAAAAACTGTTTTTT.

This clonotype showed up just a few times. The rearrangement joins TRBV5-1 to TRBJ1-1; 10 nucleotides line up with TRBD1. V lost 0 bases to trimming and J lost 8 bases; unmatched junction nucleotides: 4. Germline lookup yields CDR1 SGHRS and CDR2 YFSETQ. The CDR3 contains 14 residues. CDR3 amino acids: CASSLGDRGPEAFF. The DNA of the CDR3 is TGCGCCAGCAGCTTGGGGGACAGGGGTCCCGAAGCTTTCTTT.

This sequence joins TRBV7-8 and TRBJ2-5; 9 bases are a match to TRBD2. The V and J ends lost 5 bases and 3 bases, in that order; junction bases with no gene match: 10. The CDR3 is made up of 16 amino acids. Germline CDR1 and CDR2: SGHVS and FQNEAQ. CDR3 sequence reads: CASSPRASGNKETQYF. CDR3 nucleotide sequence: TGTGCCAGCAGCCCCCGGGCTAGCGGGAACAAAGAGACCCAGTACTTC.

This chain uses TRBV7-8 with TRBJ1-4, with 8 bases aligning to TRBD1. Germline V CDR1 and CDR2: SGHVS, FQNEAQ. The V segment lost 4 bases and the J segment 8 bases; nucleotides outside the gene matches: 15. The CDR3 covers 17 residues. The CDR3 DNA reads TGTGCCAGCAGCTCAGGGGGGGCAGGGGGCCATAGAGAAAAACTGTTTTTT. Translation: CASSSGGAGGHREKLFF.

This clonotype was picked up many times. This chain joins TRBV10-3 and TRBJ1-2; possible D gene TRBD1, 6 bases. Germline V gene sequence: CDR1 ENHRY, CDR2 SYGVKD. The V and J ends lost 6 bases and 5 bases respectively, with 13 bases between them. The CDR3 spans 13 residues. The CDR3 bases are TGTGCCATCAGCGGACAGCAAGAGTATGGCTACACCTTC. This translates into CAISGQQEYGYTF.

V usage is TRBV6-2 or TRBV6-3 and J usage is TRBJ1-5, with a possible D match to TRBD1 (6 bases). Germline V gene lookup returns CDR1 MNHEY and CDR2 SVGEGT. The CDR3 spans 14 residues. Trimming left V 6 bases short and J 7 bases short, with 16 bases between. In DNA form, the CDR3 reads TGTGCCAGCAGCCCTCTACAGGGAAGCCAGCCCCAGCATTTT. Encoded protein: CASSPLQGSQPQHF.

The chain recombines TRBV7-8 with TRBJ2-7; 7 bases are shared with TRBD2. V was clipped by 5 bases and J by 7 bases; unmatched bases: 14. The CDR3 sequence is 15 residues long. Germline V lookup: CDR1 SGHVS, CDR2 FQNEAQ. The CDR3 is CASSQARIAGGEQYF. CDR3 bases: TGTGCCAGCAGCCAAGCCCGGATAGCGGGTGGTGAGCAGTACTTC.

This CDR3 is CSARDQDHNEQFF. The CDR3 DNA sequence: TGCAGTGCTAGAGACCAGGACCACAATGAGCAGTTCTTC. The chain employs TRBV20-1 and TRBJ2-1, with D hard to call. The germline CDR1 and CDR2 sequences are DFQATT and SNEGSKA (reference sequence). This CDR3 has 13 amino acids. V lost 0 bases and J 5 bases, leaving 8 bases between the germline ends.

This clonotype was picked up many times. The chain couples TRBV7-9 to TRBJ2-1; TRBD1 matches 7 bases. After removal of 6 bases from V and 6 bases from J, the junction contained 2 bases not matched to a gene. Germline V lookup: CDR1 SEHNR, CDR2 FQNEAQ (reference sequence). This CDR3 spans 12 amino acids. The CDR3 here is CASRTGSNEQFF. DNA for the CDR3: TGTGCCAGCAGGACAGGGTCCAATGAGCAGTTCTTC.

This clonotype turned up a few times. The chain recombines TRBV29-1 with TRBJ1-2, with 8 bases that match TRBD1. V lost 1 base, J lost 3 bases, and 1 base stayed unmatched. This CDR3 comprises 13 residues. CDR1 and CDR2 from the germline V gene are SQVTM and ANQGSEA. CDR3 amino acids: CSVEGTGYYGYTF. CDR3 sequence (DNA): TGCAGCGTTGAAGGGACAGGGTACTATGGCTACACCTTC. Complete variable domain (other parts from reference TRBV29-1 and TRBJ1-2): SAVISQKPSRDICQRGTSLTIQCQVDSQVTMMFWYRQQPGQSLTLIATANQGSEATYESGFVIDKFPISRPNLTFSTLTVSNMSPEDSSIYLCSVEGTGYYGYTFGSGTRLTVV.

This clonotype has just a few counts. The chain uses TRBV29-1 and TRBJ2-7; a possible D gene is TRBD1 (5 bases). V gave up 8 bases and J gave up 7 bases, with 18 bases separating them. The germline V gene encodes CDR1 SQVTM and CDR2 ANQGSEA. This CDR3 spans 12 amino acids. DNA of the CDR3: TGCAGCATCTATACAGGAACTCGGGAGCAGTACTTC. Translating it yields CSIYTGTREQYF.